The 22 T cell receptor beta chains reported below all come from one sample, sequenced in a study of cytomegalovirus exposure and HLA in healthy donors (dated by TCRdb to the late 2010s). The library came from the immunoSEQ multiplex PCR assay. A mixture of 60 forward primers for TCR Vbeta segments and 13 reverse primers for TCR Jbeta segments was used in the multiplex PCR. TCRdb's version of the immuneACCESS table is confined to in-frame rearrangements and falls short of the full clone set. An unresolved V gene accounts for under half of the shortfall where checked; the remainder is of unknown origin. This sample comprises around 140,000 clones, roughly 73% of them detected only once. The top ten constitute roughly 0.99% of the sample. The sequenced sample was PBMCs. These receptors were collected from a male donor in good health and CMV-seronegative.

The chain has TRBV7-2 and TRBJ1-2; tentatively, D is TRBD1 (5 bases). Per the germline V gene, CDR1 is SGHTA and CDR2 is FQGNSA. With 1 base removed from V and 0 bases from J, the gap between germline ends came to 12 bases. The length of the CDR3 is 16 residues. The DNA for the CDR3 is TGTGCCAGCAGCTTAGGAGGGACTCGAGCTAACTATGGCTACACCTTC. Protein sequence: CASSLGGTRANYGYTF.

This chain connects TRBV19 to TRBJ2-1; unclear D gene. V lost 10 bases and J lost 0, with 7 bases in between. The CDR3 consists of 12 residues. The V gene's germline CDR1 is LNHDA and CDR2 SQIVND (reference sequence). In DNA, the CDR3 is TGTGCCACCTACAGCTCCTACAATGAGCAGTTCTTC. Protein: CATYSSYNEQFF. Filled out from reference TRBV19 and TRBJ2-1, the complete variable domain reads DGGITQSPKYLFRKEGQNVTLSCEQNLNHDAMYWYRQDPGQGLRLIYYSQIVNDFQKGDIAEGYSVSREKKESFPLTVTSAQKNPTAFYLCATYSSYNEQFFGPGTRLTVL.

This rearrangement joins TRBV7-2 to TRBJ2-5; 15 nucleotides line up with TRBD2. The CDR3 is 17 residues long. The ends lost 1 base at V and 6 bases at J; junction bases unmatched: 6. Germline V lookup: CDR1 SGHTA, CDR2 FQGNSA. In nucleotides, the CDR3 is TGTGCCAGCAGCTTAGTAGGACTAGCGGGGGGGCCTAAGACCCAGTACTTC. Residues: CASSLVGLAGGPKTQYF. The variable domain in full, completed from reference TRBV7-2 and TRBJ2-5, reads GAGVSQSPSNKVTEKGKDVELRCDPISGHTALYWYRQSLGQGLEFLIYFQGNSAPDKSGLPSDRFSAERTGGSVSTLTIQRTQQEDSAVYLCASSLVGLAGGPKTQYFGPGTRLLVL.

This clone was counted between two and nine times. The chain couples TRBV6-6 to TRBJ2-7; 8 bases fit TRBD1. Trimming at V came to 1 base and at J to 4 bases, leaving 6 bases not matched to a gene. There are 15 residues in the CDR3. The germline V gene encodes CDR1 MNHNY and CDR2 SVGAGI (reference sequence). The CDR3 DNA follows: TGTGCCAGCAGTTACTGGGCAGGGGGCGGGTACGAGCAGTACTTC. As protein: CASSYWAGGGYEQYF.

The chain recombines TRBV13 with TRBJ2-5, with 9 bases that match TRBD2. The germline gives CDR1 PRHDT, CDR2 FYEKMQ (reference sequence). Trimming at V came to 2 bases and at J to 0 bases, leaving 4 bases not matched to a gene. The CDR3 is 16 amino acids. The CDR3 nucleotides read TGTGCCAGCAGCTTAAAGCTAGCGGGGTACCAAGAGACCCAGTACTTC. Protein product: CASSLKLAGYQETQYF.

The genes are TRBV27 and TRBJ1-6; D gene uncertain. Looked up from germline, CDR1 is MNHEY and CDR2 is SMNVEV (reference sequence). The CDR3 spans 15 residues. The V and J ends lost 6 bases and 0 bases respectively, with 9 bases between them. The CDR3 reads CASSFQVSYNSPLHF. The CDR3 DNA follows: TGTGCCAGCAGCTTTCAGGTCTCCTATAATTCACCCCTCCACTTT.

J is TRBJ1-2 and V is TRBV5-1; possible D gene TRBD1, 5 bases. Germline V gives CDR1 SGHRS, CDR2 YFSETQ. V was clipped by 1 base and J by 12 bases, with 10 bases between them. The CDR3 is 11 residues long. CDR3 nucleotides: TGCGCCAGCAGCTTGAAAAAGGGGAACACCTTC. Amino acid sequence: CASSLKKGNTF.

The rearrangement uses TRBV9 and TRBJ2-5; 11 bases are shared with TRBD2. Losses at the gene ends were 3 bases for V and 1 base for J; bases not matched to a gene: 2. The CDR3 loop spans 15 amino acids. CDR1 is SGDLS, CDR2 YYNGEE, per germline. CDR3 sequence: CASSAGTSGQETQYF. In nucleotides, the CDR3 is TGTGCCAGCAGCGCCGGGACTAGCGGCCAAGAGACCCAGTACTTC.

The chain couples TRBV7-8 to TRBJ2-3; the D is unclear. Deletions cut 5 bases from V and 6 bases from J, with 9 bases between. This CDR3 is built from 12 residues. Looked up from germline, CDR1 is SGHVS and CDR2 is FQNEAQ. CDR3 sequence (DNA): TGTGCCAGCAGCCCCCTCCCCGATACGCAGTATTTT. It specifies CASSPLPDTQYF.

This sequence joins TRBV13 and TRBJ2-7, with 8 bases matching TRBD1. V trimming: 8 bases; J trimming: 0 bases; junction bases outside the gene matches: 6. Germline CDR1 is PRHDT and CDR2 is FYEKMQ (reference sequence). The CDR3 is made up of 14 amino acids. The CDR3 loop reads CASAGTGHSYEQYF. Here the CDR3 DNA reads TGTGCCAGCGCAGGGACAGGACACTCCTACGAGCAGTACTTC.

The V call is TRBV29-1, the J call TRBJ1-3; 7 positions match TRBD1. V lost 7 bases to trimming and J lost 4 bases; unmatched junction nucleotides: 7. The germline V gene encodes CDR1 SQVTM and CDR2 ANQGSEA. The CDR3 is 13 amino acids. As DNA, the CDR3 is TGCAGCGGTTCCAGGGGGGAAGGAAACACCATATATTTT. Its translation: CSGSRGEGNTIYF.

The chain joins TRBV6-5 to TRBJ1-2; maybe TRBD1 (5 bases). This CDR3 has 14 residues. In germline, CDR1 is MNHEY, CDR2 SVGAGI. Trimming pared 2 bases from V and 3 bases from J, leaving 10 bases between. In DNA, the CDR3 is TGTGCCAGCAGTTACCTCCAGACAGACTATGGCTACACCTTC. Its protein is CASSYLQTDYGYTF.

This chain uses TRBV18 with TRBJ2-2; a weak D match, TRBD2 (6 bases). Trimming took off 0 bases at V and 3 bases at J, with 11 bases between the two ends. Germline V lookup: CDR1 KGHSH, CDR2 LQKENI. The CDR3 length is 16 residues. CDR3 in DNA: TGTGCCAGCTCACCACCGGGGGGACGGGACACCGGGGAGCTGTTTTTT. Translation: CASSPPGGRDTGELFF.

This chain connects TRBV6-6 to TRBJ2-1, with D perhaps TRBD1 (5 bases). Germline V gives CDR1 MNHNY, CDR2 SVGAGI (reference sequence). This CDR3 comprises 14 residues. Trimming took 0 bases from V and 6 from J, leaving 9 bases between them. CDR3 bases: TGTGCCAGCAGTTACTCCAGGGTGGCCAATGAGCAGTTCTTC. Amino acid sequence: CASSYSRVANEQFF.

This chain connects TRBV7-3 to TRBJ2-2; tentatively, D is TRBD2 (6 bases). Deletions cut 4 bases from V and 1 base from J, with 10 bases between. This CDR3 is built from 15 residues. From germline, CDR1 is SGHTA and CDR2 FQGTGA. The CDR3 bases are TGTGCCAGCAGCTCCGGACTAATGAACACCGGGGAGCTGTTTTTT. Protein: CASSSGLMNTGELFF.

The CDR3 reads CASSVPVNTEAFF. CDR3 DNA: TGTGCCAGCAGTGTCCCGGTGAACACTGAAGCTTTCTTT. V gene TRBV6-5 combines with J gene TRBJ1-1; D ambiguous. The germline V gene encodes CDR1 MNHEY and CDR2 SVGAGI. The CDR3 consists of 13 residues. Trimming removed 5 bases at V and 0 bases at J, with 7 bases between.

The chain joins TRBV13 to TRBJ1-5; no reliable D call. CDR1 and CDR2 from the germline V gene are PRHDT and FYEKMQ (reference sequence). The CDR3 consists of 15 residues. V lost 0 bases, J lost 1 base, and 7 bases lay in between. The CDR3 sequence: CASSLGPGSNQPQHF. CDR3 DNA: TGTGCCAGCAGCTTAGGCCCGGGGAGCAATCAGCCCCAGCATTTT. The variable domain in full, completed from reference TRBV13 and TRBJ1-5, reads AAGVIQSPRHLIKEKRETATLKCYPIPRHDTVYWYQQGPGQDPQFLISFYEKMQSDKGSIPDRFSAQQFSDYHSELNMSSLELGDSALYFCASSLGPGSNQPQHFGDGTRLSIL.

The V and J genes are TRBV4-3 and TRBJ1-2; 7 bases agree with TRBD1. The CDR3 length is 12 residues. Per germline, CDR1 LGHNA and CDR2 YSLEER. The V and J ends lost 5 bases and 7 bases, in that order; junction bases with no gene match: 4. CDR3 DNA sequence: TGCGCCAGCAGCACTAGGACAGGTGGCTACACCTTC. This translates into CASSTRTGGYTF.

Notes on this clone: Germline is not matched at one junction end, which may reflect a read error. This chain joins TRBV7-9 and TRBJ1-2; D is uncertain. Germline lookup yields CDR1 SEHNR and CDR2 FQNEAQ (reference sequence). The CDR3 has 12 residues. The CDR3 region has the DNA TGTTCCAGCAGCTTTTTAGGGAGTGGCTACACCTTC. It encodes CSSSFLGSGYTF.

This chain links TRBV7-2 with TRBJ2-1; D might be TRBD1 (6 bases). The CDR3 consists of 15 residues. The V gene's germline CDR1 is SGHTA and CDR2 FQGNSA. V dropped 3 bases and J dropped 4 bases, with 13 bases sitting between them. CDR3 DNA: TGTGCCAGCAGCTTGGACAGAGGGATTTACAATGAGCAGTTCTTC. Protein product: CASSLDRGIYNEQFF.

V usage is TRBV4-1 and J usage is TRBJ1-4, with D possibly TRBD1 on 5 matching bases. V was clipped by 7 bases and J by 8 bases, with 14 bases between them. The CDR3 has 13 residues. The germline V gene has CDR1 MGHRA and CDR2 YSYEKL. The CDR3 loop reads CASTDGGVEKLFF. The CDR3 DNA reads as TGCGCCAGCACGGACGGAGGGGTGGAAAAACTGTTTTTT.

This clone has more than one count but fewer than ten. J is TRBJ1-1 and V is TRBV2; 7 nucleotides match TRBD1. CDR1 SNHLY and CDR2 FYNNEI come from the germline V gene. This CDR3 has 15 residues. The ends lost 4 bases at V and 2 bases at J; junction bases unmatched: 7. DNA for the CDR3: TGTGCCAGCAGTGTCAGGGGGGAGATTAACACTGAAGCTTTCTTT. Protein product: CASSVRGEINTEAFF.